A selection of T cell receptor beta chains follows, all from one sample in a study of cytomegalovirus exposure and HLA in healthy donors. The method was immunoSEQ multiplex PCR; TCRdb's version includes in-frame clones alone and lacks a portion of them. The data show fewer than 130,000 clones, with roughly 80% seen just once and about 6.8% held by the top ten. The sample comprised PBMCs. The receptors shown here come from a man younger than 45 in good health and CMV-seropositive. CDR3s include the opening cysteine and the closing phenylalanine or tryptophan. A D gene is named only where the DNA matches it firmly. Size is omitted from some rows. Given values are once, few, many or a class for expanded clones.

D: TRBD2; size: .; V: TRBV2; J: TRBJ2-2; CDR3: CASSGGRTGELFF; DNA: TGTGCCAGCAGCGGGGGGAGAACCGGGGAGCTGTTTTTT
D: .; size: .; V: TRBV30; J: TRBJ1-4; CDR3: CAWGPGGSDEKLFF; DNA: TGTGCCTGGGGCCCGGGGGGGAGCGATGAAAAACTGTTTTTT
D: TRBD1; size: .; V: TRBV6-1; J: TRBJ1-1; CDR3: CASRDRGSTEAFF; DNA: TGTGCCAGCAGGGACAGGGGGAGTACTGAAGCTTTCTTT
D: TRBD1; size: .; V: TRBV25-1; J: TRBJ2-7; CDR3: CASSEGDRGTQRQYF; DNA: TGTGCCAGCAGTGAAGGGGACAGGGGGACCCAGCGGCAGTACTTC
D: TRBD1; size: .; V: TRBV14; J: TRBJ1-2; CDR3: CASSPLDRAFNYGYTF; DNA: TGTGCCAGCAGCCCCCTGGACAGGGCCTTTAACTATGGCTACACCTTC
D: TRBD1; size: .; V: TRBV4-2; J: TRBJ2-1; CDR3: CASSQPNRGLSYNEQFF; DNA: TGTGCCAGCAGCCAACCTAACAGGGGGCTATCCTACAATGAGCAGTTCTTC
D: TRBD1; size: .; V: TRBV6-5; J: TRBJ2-5; CDR3: CASRPDRAQTQYF; DNA: TGTGCCAGCAGACCGGACAGGGCCCAGACCCAGTACTTC
D: TRBD1; size: .; V: TRBV5-1; J: TRBJ1-1; CDR3: CATGTGNGNTEAFF; DNA: TGCGCCACCGGGACAGGGAATGGGAACACTGAAGCTTTCTTT
D: .; size: .; V: TRBV7-9; J: TRBJ2-7; CDR3: CASSLSGYEQYF; DNA: TGTGCCAGCAGCTTATCGGGCTACGAGCAGTACTTC
D: .; size: .; V: TRBV6-1; J: TRBJ1-4; CDR3: CASSEIQDNEKLFF; DNA: TGTGCCAGCAGTGAAATTCAGGATAATGAAAAACTGTTTTTT
D: TRBD1; size: .; V: TRBV9; J: TRBJ1-2; CDR3: CASSVAGTGYGYTF; DNA: TGTGCCAGCAGCGTAGCAGGGACAGGTTATGGCTACACCTTC
D: .; size: .; V: TRBV6-1; J: TRBJ2-7; CDR3: CASSELRDTYEQYF; DNA: TGTGCCAGCAGTGAATTGAGGGATACCTACGAGCAGTACTTC
D: .; size: few; V: TRBV4-2; J: TRBJ1-5; CDR3: CASSQEQGLGSNQPQHF; DNA: TGTGCCAGCAGCCAAGAGCAGGGTTTGGGCAGCAATCAGCCCCAGCATTTT
D: .; size: .; V: TRBV4-1; J: TRBJ1-2; CDR3: CASSQAFSTAHGYTF; DNA: TGCGCCAGCAGCCAAGCCTTTTCGACAGCTCATGGCTACACCTTC
D: .; size: .; V: TRBV12-5; J: TRBJ1-5; CDR3: CASLGRENQPQHF; DNA: TGTGCTAGTCTGGGGAGAGAGAATCAGCCCCAGCATTTT
D: TRBD2; size: .; V: TRBV30; J: TRBJ2-7; CDR3: CAWSSRSGGQSGEQYF; DNA: TGTGCCTGGAGCAGCCGGTCGGGGGGGCAATCGGGGGAGCAGTACTTC
D: TRBD2; size: .; V: TRBV29-1; J: TRBJ2-5; CDR3: CSVGTSGGPETQYF; DNA: TGCAGCGTTGGGACTAGCGGGGGGCCAGAGACCCAGTACTTC
D: TRBD2; size: .; V: TRBV9; J: TRBJ2-3; CDR3: CASSVRLAGGPETRTDTQYF; DNA: TGTGCCAGCAGCGTCCGACTAGCGGGGGGGCCTGAAACCCGCACAGATACGCAGTATTTT
D: TRBD2; size: .; V: TRBV27; J: TRBJ2-7; CDR3: CASSSRAGRYEQYF; DNA: TGTGCCAGCAGTTCACGAGCGGGGCGCTACGAGCAGTACTTC
D: .; size: .; V: TRBV7-9; J: TRBJ2-7; CDR3: CASSLSEFLSEQYF; DNA: TGTGCCAGCAGCTTAAGCGAGTTTCTGTCGGAGCAGTACTTC
D: .; size: once; V: TRBV6-4; J: TRBJ1-1; CDR3: CASKAGSTNTEAFF; DNA: TGTGCCAGCAAGGCAGGGTCAACCAACACTGAAGCTTTCTTT
D: .; size: .; V: TRBV30; J: TRBJ1-1; CDR3: CAWSEVTGLNTEAFF; DNA: TGTGCCTGGAGTGAGGTGACAGGTTTGAACACTGAAGCTTTCTTT
D: TRBD2; size: .; V: TRBV4-3; J: TRBJ2-7; CDR3: CASSQDIGLAGTTYEQYF; DNA: TGCGCCAGCAGCCAAGATATAGGGCTAGCGGGGACCACCTACGAGCAGTACTTC
D: .; size: .; V: TRBV21-1; J: TRBJ1-3; CDR3: CASSKALDQGDTIYF; DNA: TGTGCCAGCAGCAAAGCGCTTGACCAGGGGGACACCATATATTTT
D: .; size: .; V: TRBV28; J: TRBJ1-2; CDR3: CASSETYRVSF; DNA: TGTGCCAGCAGTGAAACCTACAGGGTCTCATTC
D: .; size: .; V: TRBV29-1; J: TRBJ2-3; CDR3: CSVAPMVTDTQYF; DNA: TGCAGCGTGGCCCCGATGGTCACAGATACGCAGTATTTT
D: .; size: .; V: TRBV14; J: TRBJ2-6; CDR3: CASSHRGDWANVLTF; DNA: TGTGCCAGCAGCCACAGGGGTGATTGGGCCAACGTCCTGACTTTC
D: .; size: .; V: TRBV11-2; J: TRBJ1-1; CDR3: CASSIPPTLLTVEAFF; DNA: TGTGCCAGCAGCATCCCACCGACCCTTTTGACAGTCGAAGCTTTCTTT
D: TRBD1; size: once; V: TRBV30; J: TRBJ1-2; CDR3: CAWGSRDRGNLLGYTF; DNA: TGTGCCTGGGGATCCCGGGACAGGGGAAACCTCCTTGGCTACACCTTC
D: .; size: .; V: TRBV5-4; J: TRBJ2-7; CDR3: CASSLGQSTYEQYF; DNA: TGTGCCAGCAGCTTGGGCCAATCGACATACGAGCAGTACTTC
D: TRBD1; size: .; V: TRBV14; J: TRBJ2-2; CDR3: CASSQLRGPGELFF; DNA: TGTGCCAGCAGCCAACTTAGGGGGCCCGGGGAGCTGTTTTTT
D: .; size: .; V: TRBV11-3; J: TRBJ2-5; CDR3: CASSLARVETQYF; DNA: TGTGCCAGCAGCTTAGCGCGGGTGGAGACCCAGTACTTC
D: TRBD2; size: .; V: TRBV13; J: TRBJ2-3; CDR3: CASSARTSGGGTDTQYF; DNA: TGTGCCAGCAGCGCGCGGACTAGCGGGGGGGGCACAGATACGCAGTATTTT
D: .; size: .; V: TRBV4-1; J: TRBJ2-7; CDR3: CASSPEPGPTYEQYF; DNA: TGCGCCAGCAGCCCCGAACCGGGTCCTACCTACGAGCAGTACTTC
D: .; size: few; V: TRBV10-1; J: TRBJ2-3; CDR3: CASSEGHSPTDTQYF; DNA: TGCGCCAGCAGTGAGGGGCACAGTCCGACAGATACGCAGTATTTT
D: .; size: .; V: TRBV7-9; J: TRBJ1-1; CDR3: CASSFPGRTEAFF; DNA: TGTGCCAGCAGCTTCCCGGGGAGGACTGAAGCTTTCTTT
D: .; size: .; V: TRBV29-1; J: TRBJ2-5; CDR3: CSVAVTRGETQYF; DNA: TGCAGCGTTGCTGTGACCCGGGGGGAGACCCAGTACTTC
D: TRBD1; size: few; V: TRBV6-5; J: TRBJ2-2; CDR3: CASSYGTGRNTGELFF; DNA: TGTGCCAGCAGTTACGGGACAGGGAGGAACACCGGGGAGCTGTTTTTT
D: .; size: .; V: TRBV10-1; J: TRBJ2-7; CDR3: CASSESGGGREQYF; DNA: TGCGCCAGCAGTGAGTCAGGGGGGGGACGCGAGCAGTACTTC
D: TRBD2; size: .; V: TRBV27; J: TRBJ2-1; CDR3: CASRNPTGGGQFF; DNA: TGTGCCAGCCGGAACCCAACGGGGGGAGGGCAGTTCTTC
D: .; size: .; V: TRBV6-6; J: TRBJ1-1; CDR3: CASSYSPWQGEAFF; DNA: TGTGCCAGCAGTTACTCGCCTTGGCAGGGGGAAGCTTTCTTT
D: .; size: few; V: TRBV7-3; J: TRBJ1-1; CDR3: CASSLNGENTEAFF; DNA: TGTGCCAGCAGCTTAAACGGGGAGAACACTGAAGCTTTCTTT
D: TRBD1; size: .; V: TRBV7-9; J: TRBJ2-1; CDR3: CASSLARTGDYNEQFF; DNA: TGTGCCAGCAGCTTAGCGCGAACAGGGGATTACAATGAGCAGTTCTTC